This T cell receptor (beta chain) was captured by sequencing in a study of blood T cell repertoires in COVID-19. In the authors' methods: By means of reference gene primer amplification, nucleated cell counts were estimated. Sequenced by immunoSEQ multiplex PCR; TCRdb stores in-frame clones only, minus some. The DNA was the basis for D and trimming; V, J and clone size are from that table. The sample lists 190,000 or so clones, more than 85% occurring once. This CDR3 has 15 amino acids. J gave up 0 bases and V 5 bases, and 4 bases lay outside the gene matches. Germline V gene data show CDR1 as SGHTA and CDR2 as FQGNSA.

This clonotype was sampled from a middle-aged man with active or convalescent COVID-19. The material sequenced was peripheral blood. The chain carries TRBV7-2 and TRBJ1-1; 9 positions match TRBD1. The CDR3 DNA reads as TGTGCCAGCAGCCCCGGGACAGGGTTGAACACTGAAGCTTTCTTT. Amino acid sequence: CASSPGTGLNTEAFF.